This T cell receptor beta chain is drawn from a study of OX40 agonist ivuxolimab in advanced cancers. Germline V CDR1 and CDR2: ENHRY, SYGVKD. The CDR3 contains 15 residues. V was shortened by 7 bases and J by 0 bases, with 15 bases between the two germline ends. Profiled with immunoSEQ multiplex PCR; TCRdb holds only in-frame clones, not every one. Of about 61,000 clones in the sample, 92% were seen once. This sequence joins TRBV10-3 and TRBJ1-1, with a possible D match to TRBD1 (6 bases). The TCR sequence derives from an adult with an advanced solid tumor such as melanoma, head and neck, liver or kidney cancer. This material consisted of CD4+ or CD8+ T cells sorted from blood, taken in a trial of the OX40 agonist ivuxolimab. CDR3 loop: CAITGGLGMNTEAFF. The CDR3 DNA reads as TGTGCCATCACTGGGGGCCTCGGGATGAACACTGAAGCTTTCTTT.